The text below deals with one T cell receptor (beta chain). Using immunoSEQ multiplex PCR, the repertoire was profiled, and TCRdb retains in-frame clones only, with some absent. The sample gives some 340,000 clones, around four fifths of which show up once; 2% to 2.5% is in the top ten. There are 14 residues in the CDR3. CDR1 is LNHDA and CDR2 is SQIVND in the germline V gene (reference sequence). V was pared by 7 bases and J by 1 base, with 13 bases between. Treatment of the sample: around 19 received Ad26.COV2.S at low or high dose, single or two shots; about five received placebo; per-sample allocation not given. Specimen acquisition occurred on day 63 following the initial vaccine or placebo injection. The entry originates in a study of Ad26.COV2.S vaccination and SARS-CoV-2 variants. Study context: In the study, Ad26.COV2.S was injected intramuscularly once, or twice 56 days apart.

The chain has TRBV19 and TRBJ1-1; D is perhaps TRBD1 (6 bases). The clonotype comes from a person between 18 and 60 years old who received the Ad26.COV2.S COVID-19 vaccine or a placebo. Sequencing used peripheral blood, obtained in a trial of Ad26.COV2.S vaccine versus placebo. Written as DNA, the CDR3 is TGTGCCAGTATGAAGGGACACACGAACACTGAAGCTTTCTTT. It yields the protein CASMKGHTNTEAFF.